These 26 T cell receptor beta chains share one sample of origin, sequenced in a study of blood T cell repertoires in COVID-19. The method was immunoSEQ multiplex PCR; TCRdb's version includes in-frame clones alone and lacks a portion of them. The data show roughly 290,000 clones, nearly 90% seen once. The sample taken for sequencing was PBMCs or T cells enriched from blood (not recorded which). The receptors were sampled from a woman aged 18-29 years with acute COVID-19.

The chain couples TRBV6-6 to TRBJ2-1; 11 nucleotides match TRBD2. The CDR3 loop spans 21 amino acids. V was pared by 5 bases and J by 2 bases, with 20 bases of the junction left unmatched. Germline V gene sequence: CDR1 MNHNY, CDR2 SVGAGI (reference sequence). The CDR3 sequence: CASSPILFSGRAVGTYNEQFF. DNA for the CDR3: TGTGCCAGCAGTCCAATTCTTTTTAGCGGGAGGGCGGTGGGGACCTACAATGAGCAGTTCTTC.

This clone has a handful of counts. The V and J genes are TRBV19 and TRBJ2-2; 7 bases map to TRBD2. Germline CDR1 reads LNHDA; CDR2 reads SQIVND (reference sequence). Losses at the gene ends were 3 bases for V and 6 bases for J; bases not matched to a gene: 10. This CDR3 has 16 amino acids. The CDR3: CASSIVLAVQAGELFF. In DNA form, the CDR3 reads TGTGCCAGTAGTATCGTCCTAGCGGTCCAGGCCGGGGAGCTGTTTTTT.

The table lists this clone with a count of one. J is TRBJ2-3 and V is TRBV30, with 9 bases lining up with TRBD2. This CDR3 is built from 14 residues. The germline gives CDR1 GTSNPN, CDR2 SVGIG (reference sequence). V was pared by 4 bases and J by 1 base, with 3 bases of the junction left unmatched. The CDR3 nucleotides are TGTGCCTGGACCTGGACTAGCGGCACAGATACGCAGTATTTT. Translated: CAWTWTSGTDTQYF.

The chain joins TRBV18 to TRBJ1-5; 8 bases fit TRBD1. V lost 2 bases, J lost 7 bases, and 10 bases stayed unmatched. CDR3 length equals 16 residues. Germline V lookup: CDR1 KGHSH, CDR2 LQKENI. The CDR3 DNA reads TGTGCCAGCTCACCAGGCGGACAGGGTTCTCGGCAGCCCCAGCATTTT. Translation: CASSPGGQGSRQPQHF.

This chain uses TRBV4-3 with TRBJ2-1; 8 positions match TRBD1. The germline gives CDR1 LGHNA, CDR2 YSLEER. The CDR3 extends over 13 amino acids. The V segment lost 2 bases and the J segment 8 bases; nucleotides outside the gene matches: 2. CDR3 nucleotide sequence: TGCGCCAGCAGCCAAAAACAGGGGGATGAGCAGTTCTTC. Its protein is CASSQKQGDEQFF.

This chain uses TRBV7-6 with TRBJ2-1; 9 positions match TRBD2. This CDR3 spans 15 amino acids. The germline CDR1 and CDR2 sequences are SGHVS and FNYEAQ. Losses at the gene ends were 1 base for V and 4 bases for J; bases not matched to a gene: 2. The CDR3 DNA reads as TGTGCCAGCAGCTTAGTAGCGGGGGAATACAATGAGCAGTTCTTC. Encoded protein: CASSLVAGEYNEQFF.

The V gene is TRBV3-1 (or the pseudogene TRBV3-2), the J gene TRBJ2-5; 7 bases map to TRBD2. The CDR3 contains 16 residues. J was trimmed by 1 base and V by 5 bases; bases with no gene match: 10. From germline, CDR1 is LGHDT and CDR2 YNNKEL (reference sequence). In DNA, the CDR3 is TGTGCCAGCAGCTTACACGAAGCGGGGTCCCAAGAGACCCAGTACTTC. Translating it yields CASSLHEAGSQETQYF.

The CDR3 DNA reads as TGCGCCAGCAGCTCGCTAGCGGGAGGGCCTGACGAGCAGTACTTC. Encoded protein: CASSSLAGGPDEQYF. The chain joins TRBV5-1 to TRBJ2-7, with 12 bases that match TRBD2. The germline V gene has CDR1 SGHRS and CDR2 YFSETQ. This CDR3 contains 15 residues. After removal of 3 bases from V and 5 bases from J, the junction contained 6 bases not matched to a gene.

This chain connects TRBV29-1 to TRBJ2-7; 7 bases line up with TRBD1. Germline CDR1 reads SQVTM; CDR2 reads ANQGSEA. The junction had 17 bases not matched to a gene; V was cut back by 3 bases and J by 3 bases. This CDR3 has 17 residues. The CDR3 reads CSVEGRQGKGGLYEQYF. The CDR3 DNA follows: TGCAGCGTTGAGGGTCGACAGGGAAAAGGAGGCCTCTACGAGCAGTACTTC.

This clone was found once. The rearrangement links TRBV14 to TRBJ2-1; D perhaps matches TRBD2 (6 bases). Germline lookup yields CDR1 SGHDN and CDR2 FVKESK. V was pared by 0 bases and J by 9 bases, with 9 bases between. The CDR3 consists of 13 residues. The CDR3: CASSQDWGVEQFF. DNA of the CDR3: TGTGCCAGCAGCCAAGATTGGGGGGTTGAGCAGTTCTTC.

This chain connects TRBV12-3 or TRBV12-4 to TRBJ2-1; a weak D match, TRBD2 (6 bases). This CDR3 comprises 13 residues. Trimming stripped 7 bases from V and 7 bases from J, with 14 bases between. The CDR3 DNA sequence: TGTGCCAGCAATTCCCTTCGGGGGAATGAGCAGTTCTTC. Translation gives CASNSLRGNEQFF.

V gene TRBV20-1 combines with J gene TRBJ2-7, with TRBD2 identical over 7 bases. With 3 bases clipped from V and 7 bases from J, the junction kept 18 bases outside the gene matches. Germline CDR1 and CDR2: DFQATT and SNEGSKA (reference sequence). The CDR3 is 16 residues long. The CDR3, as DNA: TGCAGTGCTAGTAAGCGTTGGGAGGGCCGGATGGGGGAGCAGTACTTC. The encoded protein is CSASKRWEGRMGEQYF.

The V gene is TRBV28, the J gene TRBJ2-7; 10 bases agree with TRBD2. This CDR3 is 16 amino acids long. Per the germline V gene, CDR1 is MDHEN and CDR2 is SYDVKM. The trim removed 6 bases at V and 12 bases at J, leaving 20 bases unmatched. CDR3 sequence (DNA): TGTGCCAGCAGCAACTCCGGGGTTAGCGGGGGGAGGCTAGGGTACTTC. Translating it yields CASSNSGVSGGRLGYF.

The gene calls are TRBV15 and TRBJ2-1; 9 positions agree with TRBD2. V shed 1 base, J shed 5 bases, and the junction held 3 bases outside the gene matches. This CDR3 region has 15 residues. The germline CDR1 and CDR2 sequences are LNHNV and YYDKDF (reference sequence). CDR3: CATSRGVAGDNEQFF. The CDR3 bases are TGTGCCACCAGCAGAGGAGTAGCGGGAGACAATGAGCAGTTCTTC. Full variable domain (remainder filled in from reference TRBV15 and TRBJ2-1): DAMVIQNPRYQVTQFGKPVTLSCSQTLNHNVMYWYQQKSSQAPKLLFHYYDKDFNNEADTPDNFQSRRPNTSFCFLDIRSPGLGDTAMYLCATSRGVAGDNEQFFGPGTRLTVL.

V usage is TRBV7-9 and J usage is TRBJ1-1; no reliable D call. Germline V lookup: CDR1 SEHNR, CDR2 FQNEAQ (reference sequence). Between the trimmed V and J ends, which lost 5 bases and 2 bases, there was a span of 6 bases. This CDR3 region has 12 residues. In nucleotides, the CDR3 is TGTGCCAGCAGCGTGTCAAACACTGAAGCTTTCTTT. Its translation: CASSVSNTEAFF.

In DNA, the CDR3 is TGTGCCAGCTCTAACCGGGACAGAATATTAGGGCAGTACTTC. It specifies CASSNRDRILGQYF. The chain is built from TRBV7-2 and TRBJ2-7; 7 nucleotides line up with TRBD1. This CDR3 comprises 14 residues. Looked up from germline, CDR1 is SGHTA and CDR2 is FQGNSA. J was trimmed by 9 bases and V by 8 bases; bases with no gene match: 16.

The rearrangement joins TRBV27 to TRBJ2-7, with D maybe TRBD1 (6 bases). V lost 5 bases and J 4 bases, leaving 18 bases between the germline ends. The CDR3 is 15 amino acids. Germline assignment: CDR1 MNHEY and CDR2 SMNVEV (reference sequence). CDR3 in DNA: TGTGCCAGCAGTCCCACCGGACAGTCAATATACGAGCAGTACTTC. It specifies CASSPTGQSIYEQYF.

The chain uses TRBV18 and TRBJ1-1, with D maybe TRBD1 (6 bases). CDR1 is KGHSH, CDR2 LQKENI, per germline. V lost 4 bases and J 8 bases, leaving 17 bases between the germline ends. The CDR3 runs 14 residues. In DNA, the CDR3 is TGTGCCAGCTCACACGAGGAGGAGACAGGAGAAGCTTTCTTT. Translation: CASSHEEETGEAFF. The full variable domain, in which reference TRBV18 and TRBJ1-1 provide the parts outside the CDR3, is NAGVMQNPRHLVRRRGQEARLRCSPMKGHSHVYWYRQLPEEGLKFMVYLQKENIIDESGMPKERFSAEFPKEGPSILRIQQVVRGDSAAYFCASSHEEETGEAFFGQGTRLTVV.

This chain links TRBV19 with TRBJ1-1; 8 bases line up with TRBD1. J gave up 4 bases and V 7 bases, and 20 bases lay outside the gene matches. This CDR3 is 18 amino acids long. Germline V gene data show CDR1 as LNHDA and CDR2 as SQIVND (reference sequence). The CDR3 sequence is CASTRQGAYPARSTEAFF. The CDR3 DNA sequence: TGTGCCAGTACAAGGCAGGGGGCCTATCCCGCAAGGAGCACTGAAGCTTTCTTT.

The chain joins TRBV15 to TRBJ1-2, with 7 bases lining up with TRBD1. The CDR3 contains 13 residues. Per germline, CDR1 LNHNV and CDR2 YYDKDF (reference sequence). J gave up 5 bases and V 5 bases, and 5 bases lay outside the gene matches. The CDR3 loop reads CATSGGTAYGYTF. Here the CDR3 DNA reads TGTGCCACCAGCGGCGGGACAGCTTATGGCTACACCTTC.

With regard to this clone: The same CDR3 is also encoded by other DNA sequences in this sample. Here the CDR3 reads CASSPGTGLYNEQFF. The CDR3, as DNA: TGCGCCAGCAGCCCCGGGACAGGACTATACAATGAGCAGTTCTTC. The V call is TRBV4-3, the J call TRBJ2-1; 8 positions agree with TRBD1. The CDR3 loop spans 15 amino acids. V was clipped by 4 bases and J by 4 bases; unmatched bases: 6. Germline V gives CDR1 LGHNA, CDR2 YSLEER.

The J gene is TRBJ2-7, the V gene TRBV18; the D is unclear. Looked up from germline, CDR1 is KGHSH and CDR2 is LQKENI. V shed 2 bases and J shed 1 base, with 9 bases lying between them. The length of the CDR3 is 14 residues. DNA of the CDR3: TGTGCCAGCTCACCATCCGGGTTTTCCTACGAGCAGTACTTC. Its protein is CASSPSGFSYEQYF.

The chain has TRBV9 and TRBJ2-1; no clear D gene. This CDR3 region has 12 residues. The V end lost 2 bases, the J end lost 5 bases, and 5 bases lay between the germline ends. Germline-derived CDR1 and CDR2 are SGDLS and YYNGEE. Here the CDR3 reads CASSVEHNEQFF. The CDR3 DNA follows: TGTGCCAGCAGCGTCGAGCACAATGAGCAGTTCTTC.

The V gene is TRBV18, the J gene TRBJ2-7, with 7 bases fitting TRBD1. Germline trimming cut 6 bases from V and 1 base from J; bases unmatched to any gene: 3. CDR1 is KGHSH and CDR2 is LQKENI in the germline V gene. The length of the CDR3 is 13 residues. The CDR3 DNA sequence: TGTGCCAGCTCCTCGGGACAGTCCTACGAGCAGTACTTC. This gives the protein CASSSGQSYEQYF.

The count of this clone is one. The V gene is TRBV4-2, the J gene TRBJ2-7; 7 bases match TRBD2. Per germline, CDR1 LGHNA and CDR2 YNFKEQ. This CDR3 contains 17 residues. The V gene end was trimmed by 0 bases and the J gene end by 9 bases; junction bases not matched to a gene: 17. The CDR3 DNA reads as TGTGCCAGCAGCCAAGAGTTAGCGGGCACCGGGGTGTTCGGGCAGTACTTC. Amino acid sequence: CASSQELAGTGVFGQYF.

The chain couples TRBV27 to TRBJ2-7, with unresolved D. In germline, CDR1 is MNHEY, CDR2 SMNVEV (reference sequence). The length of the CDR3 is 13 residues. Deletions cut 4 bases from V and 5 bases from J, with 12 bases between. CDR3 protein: CASSSGFSDEQYF. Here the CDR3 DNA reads TGTGCCAGCAGTTCCGGGTTCTCAGACGAGCAGTACTTC.